What follows are 24 T cell receptor beta chains derived from one specimen sequenced in a study of cytomegalovirus exposure and HLA in healthy donors. Vbeta (60) and Jbeta (13) primers were used in the PCR. Some clones are missing from TCRdb's copy, which holds only in-frame ones; the method was immunoSEQ multiplex PCR. The sample has 75,000 to 85,000 clones; less than 85% are singletons. Sequencing was done on a sample of PBMCs. The source is a male donor in good health and CMV-seronegative.

The chain carries TRBV7-2 and TRBJ1-1, with 8 nucleotides matching TRBD1. The J segment lost 1 base and the V segment lost 4 bases, leaving 5 bases of the junction unmatched. The germline CDR1 and CDR2 sequences are SGHTA and FQGNSA. This CDR3 contains 15 residues. CDR3 bases: TGTGCCAGCAGCTCAAGGACAGGGTGGAACACTGAAGCTTTCTTT. This translates into CASSSRTGWNTEAFF.

J is TRBJ1-3 and V is TRBV7-2, with D perhaps TRBD1 (5 bases). Germline CDR1 reads SGHTA; CDR2 reads FQGNSA. This CDR3 has 15 residues. Trimming stripped 1 base from V and 2 bases from J, with 9 bases between. In nucleotides, the CDR3 is TGTGCCAGCAGCTTAGACGCAGGGCCTGGAAACACCATATATTTT. Protein sequence: CASSLDAGPGNTIYF.

The rearrangement links TRBV7-2 to TRBJ1-5; 9 positions match TRBD1. With V trimmed by 5 bases and J by 4 bases, 12 bases remained unmatched. This CDR3 contains 17 residues. Looked up from germline, CDR1 is SGHTA and CDR2 is FQGNSA. CDR3 DNA: TGTGCCAGCAGCAGTCATCCGGGACAGGGCCCTAATCAGCCCCAGCATTTT. It translates to CASSSHPGQGPNQPQHF. Drawing the rest from reference TRBV7-2 and TRBJ1-5, the complete variable domain is GAGVSQSPSNKVTEKGKDVELRCDPISGHTALYWYRQSLGQGLEFLIYFQGNSAPDKSGLPSDRFSAERTGGSVSTLTIQRTQQEDSAVYLCASSSHPGQGPNQPQHFGDGTRLSIL.

This clone was detected only a few times. The CDR3 DNA is TGTGCCAGCAGCTTGCCCGGGACAGGGATTGGTGATCCCTCAGGGGGCTACACCTTC. Its translation: CASSLPGTGIGDPSGGYTF. J is TRBJ1-2 and V is TRBV5-6; TRBD1 agrees at 9 bases. V shed 1 base, J shed 8 bases, and the junction held 21 bases outside the gene matches. The CDR3 loop spans 19 amino acids. Germline lookup yields CDR1 SGHDT and CDR2 YYEEEE. The full variable domain, rest sourced from reference TRBV5-6 and TRBJ1-2, is DAGVTQSPTHLIKTRGQQVTLRCSPKSGHDTVSWYQQALGQGPQFIFQYYEEEERQRGNFPDRFSGHQFPNYSSELNVNALLLGDSALYLCASSLPGTGIGDPSGGYTFGSGTRLTVV.

The rearrangement uses TRBV18 and TRBJ2-5, with D possibly TRBD1 on 5 matching bases. V was cut by 1 base and J by 5 bases, with 11 bases left in between. CDR1 is KGHSH, CDR2 LQKENI, per germline. The CDR3 length is 14 residues. This CDR3 reads CASSPQDKGETQYF. CDR3 sequence (DNA): TGTGCCAGCTCACCACAGGACAAAGGGGAGACCCAGTACTTC.

This clone was seen a single time. At the DNA level, this CDR3 is encoded by other sequences in the same sample as well. The chain joins TRBV9 to TRBJ2-3; 11 bases align to TRBD2. The junction had 14 bases not matched to a gene; V was cut back by 6 bases and J by 5 bases. CDR3 length: 17 amino acids. Looked up from germline, CDR1 is SGDLS and CDR2 is YYNGEE. CDR3 protein: CASTSLAGGSRGDTQYF. Here the CDR3 DNA reads TGTGCCAGCACGAGTCTAGCGGGGGGTTCGAGAGGAGATACGCAGTATTTT. The full variable domain, in which reference TRBV9 and TRBJ2-3 provide the parts outside the CDR3, is DSGVTQTPKHLITATGQRVTLRCSPRSGDLSVYWYQQSLDQGLQFLIQYYNGEERAKGNILERFSAQQFPDLHSELNLSSLELGDSALYFCASTSLAGGSRGDTQYFGPGTRLTVL.

Of note for this clone: The germline gene is not matched at one end of the junction; a read error may be the cause. The chain couples TRBV30 to TRBJ1-2; TRBD1 aligns across 8 bases. Germline CDR1 GTSNPN, CDR2 SVGIG (reference sequence). The CDR3 contains 14 residues. The CDR3 DNA sequence: TGTGCCTGGAGTAGAGACAGGGGATCACCCGGCTACCCCTTC. Its translation is CAWSRDRGSPGYPF.

In this sample, this clone turned up a few times. A read error may account for a junction end that differs from germline. Other nucleotide sequences from this sample produce the same CDR3. J is TRBJ2-7 and V is TRBV18, with TRBD1 matching 9 bases. There are 13 residues in the CDR3. Germline V lookup: CDR1 KGHSH, CDR2 LQKENI. The CDR3 nucleotides read TGCGCCAGCTCACAAGGACAGGGGTGGGAGCAGTACTTC. Protein sequence: CASSQGQGWEQYF.

V is TRBV25-1 and J is TRBJ2-1; 11 nucleotides align to TRBD2. Germline-derived CDR1 and CDR2 are MGHDK and SYGVNS. The CDR3 consists of 16 residues. Germline trimming cut 1 base from V and 7 bases from J; bases unmatched to any gene: 6. CDR3 protein: CASSESIGTSGNEQFF. Here the CDR3 DNA reads TGTGCCAGCAGTGAATCGATTGGGACTAGCGGTAATGAGCAGTTCTTC.

The chain uses TRBV5-4 and TRBJ1-4; D ambiguous. CDR1 SGHNT and CDR2 YYREEE come from the germline V gene (reference sequence). The V end lost 9 bases, the J end lost 7 bases, and 25 bases lay between the germline ends. The CDR3 is 16 amino acids. This CDR3 is CATGSEPGSVGEKLFF. The CDR3 nucleotides are TGTGCCACCGGTAGTGAGCCGGGGTCGGTCGGTGAAAAACTGTTTTTT.

This clone appeared a single time. The V and J genes are TRBV4-3 and TRBJ2-3, with a possible D match to TRBD2 (6 bases). V was clipped by 1 base and J by 6 bases, with 11 bases between them. The germline V gene encodes CDR1 LGHNA and CDR2 YSLEER. This CDR3 contains 14 residues. The CDR3 DNA sequence: TGCGCCAGCAGCCAAGCGGCCGGGGGTGATACGCAGTATTTT. It codes for CASSQAAGGDTQYF.

This chain links TRBV30 with TRBJ2-1; TRBD2 matches 8 bases. Germline-derived CDR1 and CDR2 are GTSNPN and SVGIG (reference sequence). V gave up 4 bases and J gave up 9 bases; unmatched junction bases: 8. The CDR3 has 13 residues. The CDR3 region is CAWTLAGGAEQFF. CDR3 sequence (DNA): TGTGCCTGGACATTGGCGGGAGGAGCTGAGCAGTTCTTC.

The V and J genes are TRBV19 and TRBJ1-1; the match to TRBD1 covers 10 bases. The ends lost 6 bases at V and 9 bases at J; junction bases unmatched: 4. Germline V CDR1 and CDR2: LNHDA, SQIVND (reference sequence). The CDR3 is 12 amino acids. The CDR3, as DNA: TGTGCCAGTAGCCAAGACAGGGGGCAAGCTTTCTTT. Protein sequence: CASSQDRGQAFF.

The rearrangement links TRBV6-5 to TRBJ2-1, with 13 bases matching TRBD2. The V gene end was trimmed by 0 bases and the J gene end by 4 bases; junction bases not matched to a gene: 0. The germline V gene encodes CDR1 MNHEY and CDR2 SVGAGI. The CDR3 covers 16 residues. Written as DNA, the CDR3 is TGTGCCAGCAGTTACTCGACTAGCGGGAGGTACAATGAGCAGTTCTTC. Residues: CASSYSTSGRYNEQFF.

As regards this clone: The germline gene is not matched at one end of the junction; a read error may be the cause. This chain links TRBV15 with TRBJ1-2; possible D gene TRBD1, 6 bases. Germline V gene sequence: CDR1 LNHNV, CDR2 YYDKDF (reference sequence). The CDR3 is 14 amino acids. CDR3 DNA sequence: TGTGCCACCATCAGAGATGGGGGCGCGTTCGGCTACACCTTC. This gives the protein CATIRDGGAFGYTF.

For this clone: Because the CDR3's place on the DNA is in doubt, the DNA is left out and the CDR3 is given as listed by TCRdb. V is TRBV7-6 and J is TRBJ2-5; the table's D call, TRBD1, has no DNA check behind it. Germline V gene lookup returns CDR1 SGHVS and CDR2 FNYEAQ. The length of the CDR3 is 15 amino acids, counting both ends. CDR3 in amino acids: CASSTSTALQETQYF.

The CDR3 here is CSASQGLSDTQYF. The CDR3 DNA is TGCAGCGCATCACAGGGATTGTCAGATACGCAGTATTTT. The chain links TRBV29-1 to TRBJ2-3; perhaps TRBD1 as D (6 bases). CDR3 length equals 13 residues. V dropped 7 bases and J dropped 4 bases, with 15 bases sitting between them. The germline V gene has CDR1 SQVTM and CDR2 ANQGSEA.

Remarks on this clone: Within the sample, other DNA sequences also encode this same CDR3. V usage is TRBV5-1 and J usage is TRBJ1-1, with D unresolved. V lost 0 bases, J lost 4 bases, and 13 bases lay in between. CDR3 length: 15 residues. CDR1 SGHRS and CDR2 YFSETQ come from the germline V gene. CDR3 bases: TGCGCCAGCAGCTTGGACGGCCCCGGGAGCACTGAAGCTTTCTTT. This encodes CASSLDGPGSTEAFF. The variable domain in full, with the rest retrieved from reference TRBV5-1 and TRBJ1-1, is KAGVTQTPRYLIKTRGQQVTLSCSPISGHRSVSWYQQTPGQGLQFLFEYFSETQRNKGNFPGRFSGRQFSNSRSEMNVSTLELGDSALYLCASSLDGPGSTEAFFGQGTRLTVV.

This clone has only a few counts. CDR3 bases: TGTGCCAGCAGCAACAGGGTAGCTGGGGCCAACGTCCTGACTTTC. Its translation is CASSNRVAGANVLTF. The V call is TRBV6-1, the J call TRBJ2-6; possibly TRBD1 for D (6 bases). The ends were cut back, 6 bases at V and 2 bases at J, with 11 bases in the middle. The CDR3 runs 15 residues. Germline V gene lookup returns CDR1 MNHNS and CDR2 SASEGT.

The rearrangement links TRBV9 to TRBJ2-7; D is undetermined. V lost 0 bases and J 6 bases, leaving 13 bases between the germline ends. There are 14 residues in the CDR3. CDR1 and CDR2 from the germline V gene are SGDLS and YYNGEE. DNA of the CDR3: TGTGCCAGCAGCGTAGGTGAGATCGGCGGCGAGCAGTACTTC. Protein: CASSVGEIGGEQYF.

This clone was counted once. An end of the junction does not agree with germline; a read error may underlie this. V gene TRBV2 combines with J gene TRBJ1-5; 7 bases agree with TRBD1. Germline V gene data show CDR1 as SNHLY and CDR2 as FYNNEI. CDR3 length: 15 residues. The CDR3 loop reads CASSEMRDSNQPQNF. CDR3 nucleotide sequence: TGTGCCAGCAGTGAAATGCGGGACAGTAATCAGCCCCAGAATTTT.

The chain employs TRBV18 and TRBJ2-4; a possible D gene is TRBD2 (5 bases). The germline V gene encodes CDR1 KGHSH and CDR2 LQKENI. Between the trimmed V and J ends, which lost 2 bases and 8 bases, there was a span of 13 bases. The CDR3 spans 14 residues. CDR3 in DNA: TGTGCCAGCTCACCATTCGCTAGCAGTGACATTCAGTACTTC. Amino acid sequence: CASSPFASSDIQYF.

V usage is TRBV30 and J usage is TRBJ2-5, with 7 bases that match TRBD1. TRBJ2-7 explains the end of the DNA better; the J call may be wrong. The CDR3 has 11 residues. Germline lookup yields CDR1 GTSNPN and CDR2 SVGIG (reference sequence). The chain's CDR3 is CAWDRAYEQYF. The CDR3 DNA follows: TGTGCCTGGGACAGGGCCTACGAGCAGTACTTC.

Comment on this clone: Compared with germline, one end of the junction differs, possibly owing to a read error. This chain links TRBV29-1 with TRBJ1-5; the match to TRBD1 covers 8 bases. CDR3 length: 13 amino acids. CDR1 SQVTM and CDR2 ANQGSEA come from the germline V gene. The CDR3 protein is CSVGQGFNQPQNF. CDR3 DNA sequence: TGCAGCGTCGGACAGGGTTTCAATCAGCCCCAGAATTTT.